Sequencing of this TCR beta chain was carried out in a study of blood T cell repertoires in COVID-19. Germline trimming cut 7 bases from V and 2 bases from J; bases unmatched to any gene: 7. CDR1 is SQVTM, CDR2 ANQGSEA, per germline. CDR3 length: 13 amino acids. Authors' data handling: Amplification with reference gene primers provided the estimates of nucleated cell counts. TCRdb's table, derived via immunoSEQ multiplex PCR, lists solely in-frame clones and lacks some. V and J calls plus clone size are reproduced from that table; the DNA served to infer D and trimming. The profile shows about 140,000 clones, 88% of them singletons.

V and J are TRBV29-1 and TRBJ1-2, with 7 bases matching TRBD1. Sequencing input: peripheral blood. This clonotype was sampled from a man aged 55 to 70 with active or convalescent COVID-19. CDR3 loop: CSAGTVNNYGYTF. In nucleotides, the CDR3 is TGCAGCGCCGGGACAGTTAACAACTATGGCTACACCTTC.